This is a list of T cell receptor beta chains from one sample in a study of shared clonotypes between healthy human individuals. Produced via immunoSEQ multiplex PCR; TCRdb's table is partial and in-frame only. The sample records just over 2,000,000 clones, about 95% being singletons. What was sequenced was naive CD8+ T cells sorted from blood. The receptor set was obtained from a man younger than 35 in good health. Each CDR3 is given without its conserved first and last residue. A D gene is named only where the DNA matches it firmly.

TRBV7-9	TRBD1	TRBJ1-1	ASSLVGQGTEAF
TRBV7-6	NA	TRBJ2-7	ASSLTETYEQY
TRBV7-9	NA	TRBJ1-6	ASSLVGLGNNSPLH
TRBV9	NA	TRBJ2-2	ASSVESSASPGELF
TRBV27	NA	TRBJ2-7	ASSPAESYEQY
TRBV4-1	TRBD1	TRBJ1-1	ASSQDRAGGSTEAF
TRBV12-2	NA	TRBJ2-7	ASRFRPAAYEQY
TRBV30	TRBD2	TRBJ2-1	AWSVLICWLAGKARAYNEQF
TRBV28	NA	TRBJ2-7	ASSSFGSYEQY
TRBV7-2	NA	TRBJ1-4	ASSEGPLRATNEKLF
TRBV9	NA	TRBJ2-1	ASSVDQGAYNEQF
TRBV15	TRBD2	TRBJ2-1	ATSTGLAGGDNEQF
TRBV27	NA	TRBJ1-1	ASSSLDLPHFEAF
TRBV7-8	NA	TRBJ2-2	ASSRLTRAGELF
TRBV7-9	TRBD1	TRBJ2-1	ASSTDRVNEQF
TRBV4-1	NA	TRBJ2-7	ASSLWDGAYEQY
TRBV9	NA	TRBJ1-1	ASSVGAMNTEAF
TRBV4-3	NA	TRBJ2-7	ASSQDMTTYEQY
TRBV9	NA	TRBJ2-1	ASSDGGEQF
TRBV11-2	NA	TRBJ1-6	ASSLGAALGSPLH
TRBV6-6	TRBD1	TRBJ2-7	ASSFGTGYEQY
TRBV4-3	NA	TRBJ2-7	ASSPRGSYEQY
TRBV28	NA	TRBJ2-7	ASSQFDGGPTYEQY
TRBV7-2	TRBD2	TRBJ2-3	ASSLVPGLVLSTDTQY
TRBV5-4	TRBD1	TRBJ1-1	ASSLLGTGAVAF
TRBV2	TRBD1	TRBJ2-7	ASLGQESYEQY
TRBV5-4	NA	TRBJ1-3	ASSLGVSSGNTIY
TRBV4-1	TRBD2	TRBJ2-3	ASSQAPASGTDTQY
TRBV6-5	TRBD2	TRBJ2-1	ASRKAGASYNEQF
TRBV9	NA	TRBJ2-7	ASSVAATTTPYEQY
TRBV13	NA	TRBJ2-7	ASSWDTYEQY
TRBV20-1	NA	TRBJ1-1	SASGGLGAF
TRBV6-5	NA	TRBJ2-5	ASSYSTGYQETQY
TRBV4-1	NA	TRBJ1-5	ASSQGGGLDQPQH
TRBV19	NA	TRBJ1-1	ASSNPQGNTEAF
TRBV27	TRBD2	TRBJ2-7	ASSWRGSSYEQY
TRBV14	NA	TRBJ2-7	ASSPRYSSLKGHTYEQY
TRBV13	TRBD1	TRBJ1-2	ASSSGTGNRGYT
TRBV6-6	NA	TRBJ2-7	ASRETVHYEQY
TRBV5-1	NA	TRBJ1-2	ASSLPGEDNYGYT
TRBV6-1	TRBD1	TRBJ1-1	ASSEAGRRTGNTEAF
TRBV27	TRBD1	TRBJ2-5	ASSVTGGLKTQY
TRBV2	TRBD1	TRBJ1-1	ARDDRAENTEAF
TRBV6-4	TRBD1	TRBJ1-1	ASSPDREGLNTEAF
TRBV4-3	NA	TRBJ2-2	ASSQDSGWATNTGELF
TRBV27	NA	TRBJ2-3	ASSLSTGVYTDTQY
TRBV6-5	TRBD2	TRBJ2-5	ASSYLAGDPETQY
TRBV5-1	NA	TRBJ2-3	ASSTGPPDTQY
TRBV6-6	TRBD2	TRBJ2-2	ASRPMAGVDTGELF